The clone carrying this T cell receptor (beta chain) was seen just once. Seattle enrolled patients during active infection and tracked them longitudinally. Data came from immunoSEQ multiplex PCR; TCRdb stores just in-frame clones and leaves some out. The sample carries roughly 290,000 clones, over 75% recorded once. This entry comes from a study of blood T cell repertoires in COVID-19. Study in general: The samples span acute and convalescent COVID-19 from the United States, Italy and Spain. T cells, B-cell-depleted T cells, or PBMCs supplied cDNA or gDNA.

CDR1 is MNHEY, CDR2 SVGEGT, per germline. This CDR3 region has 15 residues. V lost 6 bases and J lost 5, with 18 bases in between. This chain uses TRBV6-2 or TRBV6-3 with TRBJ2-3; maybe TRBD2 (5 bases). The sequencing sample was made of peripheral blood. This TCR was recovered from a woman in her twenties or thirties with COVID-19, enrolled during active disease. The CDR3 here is CASSPYMRVRDTQYF. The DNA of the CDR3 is TGTGCCAGCAGCCCCTATATGCGGGTTAGAGATACGCAGTATTTT.